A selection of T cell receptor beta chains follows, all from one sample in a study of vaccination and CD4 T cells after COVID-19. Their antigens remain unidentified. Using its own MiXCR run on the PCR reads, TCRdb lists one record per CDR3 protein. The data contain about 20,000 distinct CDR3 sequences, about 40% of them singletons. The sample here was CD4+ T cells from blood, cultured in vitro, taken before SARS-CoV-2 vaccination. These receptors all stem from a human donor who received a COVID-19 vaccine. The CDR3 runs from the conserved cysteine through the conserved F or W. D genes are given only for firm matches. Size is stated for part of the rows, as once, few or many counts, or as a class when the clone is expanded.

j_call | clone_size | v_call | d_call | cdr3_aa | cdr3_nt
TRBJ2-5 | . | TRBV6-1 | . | CASSQTTDSLGSETQYF | TGTGCCAGCAGTCAAACCACAGACAGCCTGGGGTCGGAGACCCAGTACTTC
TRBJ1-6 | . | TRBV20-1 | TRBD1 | CSVKGAVNSPLHF | TGCAGTGTTAAGGGGGCGGTTAATTCACCCCTCCACTTT
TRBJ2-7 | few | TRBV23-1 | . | CASGGSLSSYEQYF | TGCGCCAGCGGGGGCAGCCTGAGCTCCTACGAGCAGTACTTC
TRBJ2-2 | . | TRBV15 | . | CATSRVRAGELFF | TGTGCCACCAGCAGAGTCAGAGCCGGGGAGCTGTTTTTT
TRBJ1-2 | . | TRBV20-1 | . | CSARGRVWGYTF | TGCAGTGCTAGAGGGCGAGTGTGGGGCTACACCTTC
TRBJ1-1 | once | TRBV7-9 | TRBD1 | CASSTRQGGTEAFF | TGTGCCAGCAGCACCCGACAGGGAGGGACTGAAGCTTTCTTT
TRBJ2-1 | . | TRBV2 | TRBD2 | CASNVAGGPFNEQFF | TGTGCCAGCAACGTAGCGGGGGGCCCTTTCAATGAGCAGTTCTTC
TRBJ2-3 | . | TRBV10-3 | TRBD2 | CAIKSGGNTDTQYF | TGTGCCATCAAATCGGGGGGTAACACAGATACGCAGTATTTT
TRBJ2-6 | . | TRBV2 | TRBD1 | CASSPGQGARGANVLTF | TGTGCCAGCAGTCCGGGACAGGGGGCGCGGGGGGCCAACGTCCTGACTTTC
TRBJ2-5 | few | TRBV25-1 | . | CASSEYRGSGETQYF | TGTGCCAGCAGTGAATACAGGGGATCCGGGGAGACCCAGTACTTC
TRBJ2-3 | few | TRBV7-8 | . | CASSSTRHADTQYF | TGTGCCAGCAGCTCTACCAGGCATGCAGATACGCAGTATTTT
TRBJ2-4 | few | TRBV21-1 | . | CASSNVAGGPGIQYF | TGTGCCAGCAGCAATGTGGCGGGGGGGCCAGGCATTCAGTACTTC
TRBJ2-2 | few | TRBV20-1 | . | CSARVHLSSTGELFF | TGCAGTGCTAGAGTCCATCTCAGTTCCACCGGGGAGCTGTTTTTT
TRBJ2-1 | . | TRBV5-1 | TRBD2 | CASSGGDSYNEQFF | TGCGCCAGCAGCGGGGGGGATTCCTACAATGAGCAGTTCTTC
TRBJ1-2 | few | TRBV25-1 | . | CASSESGGAFDGYTF | TGTGCCAGCAGTGAATCGGGTGGGGCGTTCGATGGCTACACCTTC
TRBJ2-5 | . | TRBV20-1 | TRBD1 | CSARGTGEETQYF | TGCAGTGCTAGAGGGACAGGGGAAGAGACCCAGTACTTC
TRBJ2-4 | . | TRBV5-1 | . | CASSMDRQNIQYF | TGCGCCAGCAGCATGGACAGACAAAACATTCAGTACTTC
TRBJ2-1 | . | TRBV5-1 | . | CASSFRRGTYNEQFF | TGCGCCAGCAGCTTTCGACGGGGGACCTACAATGAGCAGTTCTTC
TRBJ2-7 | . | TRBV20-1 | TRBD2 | CSALPTSVPYEQYF | TGCAGTGCTCTCCCAACTAGCGTCCCCTACGAGCAGTACTTC
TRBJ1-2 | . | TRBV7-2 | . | CASTLGPQNPVFYGYTF | TGTGCCAGCACCCTAGGTCCCCAAAATCCCGTGTTCTATGGCTACACCTTC
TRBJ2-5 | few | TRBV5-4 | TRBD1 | CASSLPGTGGYETQYF | TGTGCCAGCAGCTTACCCGGGACAGGGGGGTATGAGACCCAGTACTTC
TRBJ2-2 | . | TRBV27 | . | CASSTKWDGTNTGELFF | TGTGCCAGCAGTACAAAATGGGACGGGACGAACACCGGGGAGCTGTTTTTT